Here is one T cell receptor (beta chain) with its context. The antigen remains unidentified. The sample originates from a study of cytomegalovirus exposure and HLA in healthy donors. About the research overall: The study placed about four fifths of its 350 to 400 genotyped donors in the Caucasian-associated ancestry cluster.

Study-level results: As a later analysis showed, several of the most significant clusters appeared to be linked to common viral pathogens. In an earlier analysis, productive rearrangement rates for most beta V segments clustered near 87% or 30%.

The CDR3 is 16 amino acids. CDR1 and CDR2 (germline): LNHNV, YYDKDF (reference sequence). V shed 0 bases and J shed 1 base, with 12 bases lying between them. Both 60 Vbeta primers and 13 Jbeta primers went into the PCR. The data were produced by immunoSEQ multiplex PCR, yet TCRdb's version contains in-frame clones alone and is incomplete. The profile shows 200,000 or so clones, roughly 84% of them singletons. Input material: PBMCs. The chain has TRBV15 and TRBJ1-2; D gene ambiguous. The receptor was isolated from a girl aged 10 to 17 in good health and CMV-seronegative. CDR3 region: CATSRDPRQYNYGYTF. The CDR3 bases are TGTGCCACCAGCAGAGATCCGCGGCAGTATAACTATGGCTACACCTTC.